The 18 T cell receptor beta chains in this list originate from one sample, sequenced in a study of shared clonotypes between healthy human individuals. Produced via immunoSEQ multiplex PCR; TCRdb's table is partial and in-frame only. The data hold about 700,000 clones, with 92% observed a single time. Naive CD8 cells were CD45RO-negative, positively selected for CCR7, excluding terminally differentiated effector memory CD45RA+ cells. Sequenced input: naive CD8+ T cells sorted from blood. These TCRs come from a man aged 30 to 45 in good health.

This clone was counted a single time. J is TRBJ2-1 and V is TRBV27, with D unclear. There are 11 residues in the CDR3. Germline-derived CDR1 and CDR2 are MNHEY and SMNVEV (reference sequence). V was clipped by 4 bases and J by 6 bases, with 4 bases between them. CDR3 coding DNA: TGTGCCAGCAGTTATTTCAATGAGCAGTTCTTC. Amino acids: CASSYFNEQFF.

The CDR3 reads CAISDGLASSYEQYF. The DNA of the CDR3 is TGTGCCATCAGTGACGGACTGGCGAGCTCCTACGAGCAGTACTTC. The chain links TRBV10-3 to TRBJ2-7; possibly TRBD2 for D (5 bases). Deletions cut 3 bases from V and 0 bases from J, with 12 bases between. CDR3 size: 15 residues. Germline lookup yields CDR1 ENHRY and CDR2 SYGVKD.

The chain joins TRBV6-1 to TRBJ2-5; TRBD2 might be the D (5 bases). Trimming pared 7 bases from V and 5 bases from J, leaving 11 bases between. Germline values: CDR1 MNHNS, CDR2 SASEGT. The CDR3 totals 12 residues. The DNA for the CDR3 is TGTGCCAGCATCGAGGGAGTGGAGACCCAGTACTTC. The encoded protein is CASIEGVETQYF.

A note on this clone: The same CDR3 is also encoded by other DNA sequences in this sample. This chain joins TRBV7-2 and TRBJ2-7, with 7 bases lining up with TRBD2. V lost 1 base to trimming and J lost 4 bases; unmatched junction nucleotides: 1. The CDR3 contains 13 residues. Germline CDR1 reads SGHTA; CDR2 reads FQGNSA. The DNA of the CDR3 is TGTGCCAGCAGCTTAGTACTAGCGTACGAGCAGTACTTC. It translates to CASSLVLAYEQYF. The variable domain in full, completed from reference TRBV7-2 and TRBJ2-7, reads GAGVSQSPSNKVTEKGKDVELRCDPISGHTALYWYRQSLGQGLEFLIYFQGNSAPDKSGLPSDRFSAERTGGSVSTLTIQRTQQEDSAVYLCASSLVLAYEQYFGPGTRLTVT.

This chain joins TRBV2 and TRBJ2-7; 7 nucleotides match TRBD2. Germline trimming cut 6 bases from V and 3 bases from J; bases unmatched to any gene: 2. This CDR3 spans 12 amino acids. Germline V gene lookup returns CDR1 SNHLY and CDR2 FYNNEI. The CDR3: CASRGEGYEQYF. The CDR3 bases are TGTGCCAGCAGGGGGGAGGGCTACGAGCAGTACTTC.

Here the CDR3 reads CASSQVLTGELFF. The CDR3 DNA is TGCGCCAGCAGCCAAGTTTTGACCGGGGAGCTGTTTTTT. The rearrangement uses TRBV4-1 and TRBJ2-2; D remains ambiguous. Per germline, CDR1 MGHRA and CDR2 YSYEKL. V lost 1 base, J lost 5 bases, and 5 bases lay in between. The CDR3 loop spans 13 amino acids.

This clone was picked up one time. The chain combines TRBV27 with TRBJ2-7; TRBD1 agrees at 8 bases. In germline, CDR1 is MNHEY, CDR2 SMNVEV (reference sequence). Trimming cost V 6 bases and J 3 bases; bases outside gene matches: 7. This CDR3 has 14 amino acids. The CDR3 nucleotides read TGTGCCAGCAGCAACGCCGGGACAGGCTACGAGCAGTACTTC. Amino acid sequence: CASSNAGTGYEQYF.

The chain carries TRBV7-6 and TRBJ2-3; D is uncertain. Germline V gives CDR1 SGHVS, CDR2 FNYEAQ. The V gene lost 1 base and the J gene lost 3 bases, with 11 bases spanning the gap. The CDR3 totals 15 residues. The CDR3 region is CASSLVGPSTDTQYF. CDR3 bases: TGTGCCAGCAGCTTAGTCGGACCTTCAACAGATACGCAGTATTTT.

The chain has TRBV5-1 and TRBJ1-2, with D unclear. Looked up from germline, CDR1 is SGHRS and CDR2 is YFSETQ. Deletions cut 4 bases from V and 4 bases from J, with 11 bases between. This CDR3 contains 13 residues. The CDR3, as DNA: TGCGCCAGCAGCCTGGGCTTAGCCTATGGCTACACCTTC. Protein product: CASSLGLAYGYTF.

This clone was found a few times. The V and J genes are TRBV7-9 and TRBJ2-7, with D possibly being TRBD1 (5 bases). Germline loops: CDR1 SEHNR, CDR2 FQNEAQ (reference sequence). The CDR3 is 14 residues long. Trimming cost V 3 bases and J 5 bases, with 14 bases left between them. The chain's CDR3 is CASSFPPGHNEQYF. The CDR3 bases are TGTGCCAGCAGCTTTCCACCAGGGCACAACGAGCAGTACTTC.

This clone was seen once. CDR3 in DNA: TGTGCCAGCACCCAAGGCGGTGAGCAGTTCTTC. Translated: CASTQGGEQFF. This chain connects TRBV7-6 to TRBJ2-1; D is uncertain. V lost 7 bases, J lost 9 bases, and 10 bases lay in between. This CDR3 region has 11 residues. CDR1 and CDR2 from the germline V gene are SGHVS and FNYEAQ. The whole variable domain, filled in from reference TRBV7-6 and TRBJ2-1, reads GAGVSQSPRYKVTKRGQDVALRCDPISGHVSLYWYRQALGQGPEFLTYFNYEAQQDKSGLPNDRFSAERPEGSISTLTIQRTEQRDSAMYRCASTQGGEQFFGPGTRLTVL.

The rearrangement links TRBV28 to TRBJ2-1; 8 bases fit TRBD1. The CDR3 is 15 amino acids. Germline V gives CDR1 MDHEN, CDR2 SYDVKM. The V and J ends lost 5 bases and 14 bases, in that order; junction bases with no gene match: 17. CDR3 loop: CASSPRTVGTGHEFF. DNA for the CDR3: TGTGCCAGCAGTCCCCGAACCGTCGGGACAGGTCATGAGTTCTTC.

The chain joins TRBV7-6 to TRBJ2-7; 10 positions agree with TRBD1. Germline loops: CDR1 SGHVS, CDR2 FNYEAQ. With V trimmed by 4 bases and J by 5 bases, 8 bases remained unmatched. This CDR3 is 15 amino acids long. The CDR3 DNA reads TGTGCCAGCAGCTCAGGCCGGGACAGGGGTCACGAGCAGTACTTC. Its protein product is CASSSGRDRGHEQYF.

The V gene is TRBV4-3, the J gene TRBJ2-1, with TRBD1 matching over 9 bases. The CDR3 runs 13 residues. Per germline, CDR1 LGHNA and CDR2 YSLEER. Trimming cost V 4 bases and J 12 bases; bases outside gene matches: 7. The CDR3 DNA is TGCGCCAGCAGCCCATTCGGGACAGGGATGCAGTTCTTC. Translating gives CASSPFGTGMQFF.

This clone was detected only a few times. The genes are TRBV7-9 and TRBJ2-7; D unresolved. Germline CDR1 SEHNR, CDR2 FQNEAQ (reference sequence). The CDR3 is 12 amino acids. V was pared by 5 bases and J by 3 bases, with 8 bases between. CDR3 loop: CASSTPFYEQYF. The CDR3, as DNA: TGTGCCAGCAGCACGCCTTTCTACGAGCAGTACTTC. The full variable domain, its missing parts supplied by reference TRBV7-9 and TRBJ2-7, is DTGVSQNPRHKITKRGQNVTFRCDPISEHNRLYWYRQTLGQGPEFLTYFQNEAQLEKSRLLSDRFSAERPKGSFSTLEIQRTEQGDSAMYLCASSTPFYEQYFGPGTRLTVT.

The rearrangement uses TRBV6-6 and TRBJ2-1; 11 bases map to TRBD2. J lost 8 bases, V lost 7 bases, and 4 bases had no gene match. CDR1 is MNHNY and CDR2 is SVGAGI in the germline V gene (reference sequence). This CDR3 has 13 amino acids. The CDR3 region has the DNA TGTGCCAGCACGACTAGCGGGATGGATGAGCAGTTCTTC. This gives the protein CASTTSGMDEQFF.

This chain connects TRBV13 to TRBJ2-1; the D gene is possibly TRBD1 (6 bases). Deletions cut 7 bases from V and 4 bases from J, with 17 bases between. CDR3 size: 15 residues. Germline CDR1 and CDR2: PRHDT and FYEKMQ (reference sequence). In nucleotides, the CDR3 is TGTGCCAGCATACAAGGGGGAACGGGATACAATGAGCAGTTCTTC. Protein product: CASIQGGTGYNEQFF.

The rearrangement links TRBV30 to TRBJ2-7; D not certain. Germline V gives CDR1 GTSNPN, CDR2 SVGIG (reference sequence). V was cut by 0 bases and J by 2 bases, with 5 bases left in between. This CDR3 is built from 12 residues. CDR3 sequence: CAWSVYTYEQYF. CDR3 bases: TGTGCCTGGAGTGTATATACCTACGAGCAGTACTTC.